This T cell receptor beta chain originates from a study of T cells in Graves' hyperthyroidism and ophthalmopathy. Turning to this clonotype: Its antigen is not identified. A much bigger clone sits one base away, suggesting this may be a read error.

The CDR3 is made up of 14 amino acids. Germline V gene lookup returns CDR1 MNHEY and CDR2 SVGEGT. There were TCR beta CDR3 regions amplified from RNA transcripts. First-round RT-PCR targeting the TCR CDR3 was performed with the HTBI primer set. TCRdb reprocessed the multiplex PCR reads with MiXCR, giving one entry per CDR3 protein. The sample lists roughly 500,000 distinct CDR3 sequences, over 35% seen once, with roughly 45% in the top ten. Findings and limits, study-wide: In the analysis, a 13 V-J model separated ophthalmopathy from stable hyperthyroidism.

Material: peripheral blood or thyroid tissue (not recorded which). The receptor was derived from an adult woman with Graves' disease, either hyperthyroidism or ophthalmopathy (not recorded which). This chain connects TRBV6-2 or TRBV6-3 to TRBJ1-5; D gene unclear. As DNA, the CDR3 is TGTGCCAGCAGTGACCTGGCATGGGGTCAGCCCCGGCATTTT. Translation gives CASSDLAWGQPRHF.